What follows is one TCR beta chain and its context. This clonotype was detected many times. What antigen it recognizes has not been identified. One base away there is no much larger clone; base qualities are not given. As encoded in the germline V gene, CDR1 is MDHEN while CDR2 is SYDVKM. After removal of 5 bases from V and 1 base from J, the junction retains 4 bases not matched to a gene. Counted from cysteine to phenylalanine, this CDR3 has 15 amino acids. This entry keeps only the CDR3 DNA: 45 bases, framed from base 1. Sequencing used an Illumina MiSeq. TCRdb reprocessed the public reads (quality trimming at Q25 with fastp, clone calling with MiXCR) and kept in-frame beta chains. One record per CDR3 amino acid sequence lists the most common genes and DNA. For this sample the table gives tens of thousands of distinct CDR3 sequences, of which 20% to 25% were detected only once. Clones ranked in the top ten supply approximately 2.1% of the sample.

The entry originates in a study of lung T cells in sarcoidosis with Löfgren's syndrome (dated by TCRdb to 2016 to 2017). Turning to the overall study: Sarcoidosis was characterized as a granulomatous disease that is mostly pulmonary, in which CD4+ T cells accumulate in bronchoalveolar lavage fluid. The repertoire analyses centered on Lofgren's syndrome patients. Study-level results and caveats: The study only suggested recognition of a sarcoidosis-associated antigen, and the antigen remained putative and unidentified. Analysis of alphabeta pairing showed that TRAV12-1 paired preferentially with TRBV2, and the TCRs formed by this pairing showed CDR3 homology. TRAV12-1 and TRBV2 were reported as the most expanded V gene segments in Löfgren's syndrome patients compared with control subjects. Sharing of TRAV12-1 and TRBV2 CDR3 motifs among multiple Lofgren's syndrome patients was reported, suggesting public CD4+ TCR repertoires.

The chain couples TRBV28 to TRBJ2-1; TRBD1 agrees with 8 junctional bases. Material for sequencing was CD4+ T cells from PBMCs. The receptor was isolated from a human donor with sarcoidosis (Löfgren's syndrome or another form), or a control subject (not recorded which). The sequenced DNA: TGTGCCAGCAGTCCACGGACAGGGTCCTACAATGAGCAGTTCTTC. This yields the protein CASSPRTGSYNEQFF.